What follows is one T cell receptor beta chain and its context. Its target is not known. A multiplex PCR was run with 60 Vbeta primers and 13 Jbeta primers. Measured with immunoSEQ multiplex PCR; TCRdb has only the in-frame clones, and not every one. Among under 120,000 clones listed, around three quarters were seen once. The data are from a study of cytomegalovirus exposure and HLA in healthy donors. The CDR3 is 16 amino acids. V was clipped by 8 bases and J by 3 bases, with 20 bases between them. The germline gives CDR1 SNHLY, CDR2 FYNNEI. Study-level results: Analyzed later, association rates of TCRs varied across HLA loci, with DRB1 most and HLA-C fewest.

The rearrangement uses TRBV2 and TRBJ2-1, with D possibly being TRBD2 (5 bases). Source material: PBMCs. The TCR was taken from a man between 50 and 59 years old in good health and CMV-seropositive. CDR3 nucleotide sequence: TGTGCCAGCCTCCGGGCCCCGGGAAAAGTCTACAATGAGCAGTTCTTC. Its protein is CASLRAPGKVYNEQFF.